This passage covers 15 T cell receptor beta chains from one sample sequenced in a study of T-cell memory formation after mild COVID-19. TCRdb ran MiXCR on the 5' RACE reads and lists one entry per CDR3 protein. The top ten hold over 10% of the sample, which has 350,000 to 500,000 distinct CDR3 sequences, 23% seen once. The sample taken for sequencing was PBMCs or a T cell subset sorted from them (not recorded which). These receptors all come from an adult woman who had mild COVID-19 (a few samples of this study predate the infection). Cell type and time point are not known.

This clonotype has just a few counts. The V call is TRBV12-3 or TRBV12-4, the J call TRBJ1-1; D not certain. The V gene lost 8 bases and the J gene lost 1 base, with 17 bases spanning the gap. The CDR3 spans 15 residues. This chain's CDR3 is CASGSKRRKNTEAFF. The CDR3 nucleotides are TGTGCCAGCGGGTCCAAACGGAGAAAGAACACTGAAGCTTTCTTT.

This clonotype was seen a few times. The chain combines TRBV12-3 or TRBV12-4 with TRBJ2-3; 13 nucleotides agree with TRBD2. This CDR3 spans 18 amino acids. V lost 5 bases, J lost 5 bases, and 13 bases stayed unmatched. CDR3 nucleotide sequence: TGTGCCAGCAGTGAGATCACACTAGCGGGAGGGCGCTTAGATACGCAGTATTTT. The encoded protein is CASSEITLAGGRLDTQYF.

This clonotype was seen a handful of times. The chain joins TRBV29-1 to TRBJ2-5; 12 bases align to TRBD1. From germline, CDR1 is SQVTM and CDR2 ANQGSEA. This CDR3 is built from 15 residues. The junction had 7 bases not matched to a gene; V was cut back by 3 bases and J by 5 bases. The CDR3: CSVDLGTGGWETQYF. The DNA of the CDR3 is TGCAGCGTTGACCTGGGGACAGGGGGCTGGGAGACCCAGTACTTC.

The chain carries TRBV12-3 or TRBV12-4 and TRBJ2-7, with D uncertain. The ends were cut back, 6 bases at V and 0 bases at J, with 18 bases in the middle. This CDR3 has 16 amino acids. The CDR3 bases are TGTGCCAGCAGCCCTAGGTCCAGCCCGAGCTCCTACGAGCAGTACTTC. As protein: CASSPRSSPSSYEQYF.

On this clonotype: One end of the junction is discordant with germline, which a read error may explain. The J gene is TRBJ1-2, the V gene TRBV5-1; D is uncertain. Germline assignment: CDR1 SGHRS and CDR2 YFSETQ. The CDR3 is 13 amino acids. The CDR3 DNA follows: TGCGCCAGCAGCTTGCTGGGTGACTACGGCTACACCTTC. Residues: CASSLLGDYGYTF.

The genes are TRBV7-9 and TRBJ2-2; D gene unclear. CDR3 size: 18 residues. Germline-derived CDR1 and CDR2 are SEHNR and FQNEAQ (reference sequence). V lost 0 bases and J 0 bases, leaving 14 bases between the germline ends. CDR3 protein: CASSLAAISFANTGELFF. For the CDR3, the DNA is TGTGCCAGCAGCTTAGCGGCCATCTCCTTCGCGAACACCGGGGAGCTGTTTTTT.

This clonotype was counted only a few times. The chain's CDR3 is CASSHLRNGGSDTQYF. In DNA form, the CDR3 reads TGCGCCAGCAGCCACCTGAGGAACGGGGGGTCAGATACGCAGTATTTT. This rearrangement joins TRBV4-1 to TRBJ2-3, with TRBD2 identical over 7 bases. CDR3 length: 16 amino acids. V was pared by 3 bases and J by 4 bases, with 10 bases of the junction left unmatched. Germline V gene sequence: CDR1 MGHRA, CDR2 YSYEKL.

A few counts support this clonotype. V is TRBV24-1 and J is TRBJ2-1; D is perhaps TRBD1 or TRBD2 (6 bases each). From germline, CDR1 is KGHDR and CDR2 SFDVKD. Between the trimmed V and J ends, which lost 7 bases and 3 bases, there was a span of 18 bases. The CDR3 is 16 amino acids. Here the CDR3 reads CATREFWGAFYNEQFF. The CDR3 coding sequence is TGTGCCACCAGGGAGTTTTGGGGGGCCTTCTACAATGAGCAGTTCTTC.

The rearrangement joins TRBV9 to TRBJ2-2; 12 bases fit TRBD1. This CDR3 region has 16 residues. The germline gives CDR1 SGDLS, CDR2 YYNGEE. V was clipped by 4 bases and J by 6 bases; unmatched bases: 7. DNA of the CDR3: TGTGCCAGCAGCCTCCTAGGGGACAGGGGGCCCGGGGAGCTGTTTTTT. Protein sequence: CASSLLGDRGPGELFF.

This rearrangement joins TRBV3-1 to TRBJ1-1; no clear D gene. Trimming removed 4 bases from V and 5 bases from J, with 11 bases in between. This CDR3 has 13 residues. CDR1 and CDR2 (germline): LGHDT, YNNKEL (reference sequence). The CDR3 loop is CASSLNVRTEAFF. CDR3 in DNA: TGTGCCAGCAGCCTGAACGTGCGGACTGAAGCTTTCTTT.

This clonotype came up a few times. This chain joins TRBV6-5 and TRBJ2-7; 14 bases are a match to TRBD2. The ends lost 6 bases at V and 2 bases at J; junction bases unmatched: 3. The CDR3 contains 15 residues. The germline CDR1 and CDR2 sequences are MNHEY and SVGAGI. The CDR3 region is CASRGLAGVPYEQYF. The CDR3 DNA reads as TGTGCCAGCAGGGGACTAGCGGGAGTCCCCTACGAGCAGTACTTC.

Only one count was recorded for this clonotype. This sequence joins TRBV11-2 and TRBJ2-3; TRBD1 might be the D (5 bases). The CDR3 runs 16 residues. Germline V gene data show CDR1 as SGHAT and CDR2 as FQNNGV. V was trimmed by 6 bases and J by 1 base, leaving 17 bases between them. The DNA of the CDR3 is TGTGCCAGCAGTTATGCCAGGACACATGGCACAGATACGCAGTATTTT. Translating it yields CASSYARTHGTDTQYF. The entire variable domain, with the rest obtained from reference TRBV11-2 and TRBJ2-3, is as follows: EAGVAQSPRYKIIEKRQSVAFWCNPISGHATLYWYQQILGQGPKLLIQFQNNGVVDDSQLPKDRFSAERLKGVDSTLKIQPAKLEDSAVYLCASSYARTHGTDTQYFGPGTRLTVL.

The chain joins TRBV10-3 to TRBJ2-7; D may correspond to TRBD1 or TRBD2 (6 bases each). Trimming took off 4 bases at V and 5 bases at J, with 9 bases between the two ends. The germline CDR1 and CDR2 sequences are ENHRY and SYGVKD. The CDR3 extends over 12 amino acids. In DNA form, the CDR3 reads TGTGCCATCAGTGGTAGGGGGGACGAGCAGTACTTC. Residues: CAISGRGDEQYF.

This clonotype was counted only a few times. This chain links TRBV7-9 with TRBJ1-1; possibly TRBD1 for D (5 bases). The V gene lost 7 bases and the J gene lost 4 bases, with 16 bases spanning the gap. The CDR3 contains 14 residues. Per germline, CDR1 SEHNR and CDR2 FQNEAQ (reference sequence). The CDR3 sequence: CASTPGRRGTEAFF. DNA of the CDR3: TGTGCCAGCACCCCGGGGCGGCGGGGCACTGAAGCTTTCTTT.

Only a few counts were recorded for this clonotype. The CDR3 loop reads CASSWVDNEQFF. In DNA, the CDR3 is TGCGCCAGCAGCTGGGTCGACAATGAGCAGTTCTTC. This chain uses TRBV5-1 with TRBJ2-1, with D hard to call. Trimming pared 3 bases from V and 5 bases from J, leaving 6 bases between. This CDR3 region has 12 residues. Germline V lookup: CDR1 SGHRS, CDR2 YFSETQ.